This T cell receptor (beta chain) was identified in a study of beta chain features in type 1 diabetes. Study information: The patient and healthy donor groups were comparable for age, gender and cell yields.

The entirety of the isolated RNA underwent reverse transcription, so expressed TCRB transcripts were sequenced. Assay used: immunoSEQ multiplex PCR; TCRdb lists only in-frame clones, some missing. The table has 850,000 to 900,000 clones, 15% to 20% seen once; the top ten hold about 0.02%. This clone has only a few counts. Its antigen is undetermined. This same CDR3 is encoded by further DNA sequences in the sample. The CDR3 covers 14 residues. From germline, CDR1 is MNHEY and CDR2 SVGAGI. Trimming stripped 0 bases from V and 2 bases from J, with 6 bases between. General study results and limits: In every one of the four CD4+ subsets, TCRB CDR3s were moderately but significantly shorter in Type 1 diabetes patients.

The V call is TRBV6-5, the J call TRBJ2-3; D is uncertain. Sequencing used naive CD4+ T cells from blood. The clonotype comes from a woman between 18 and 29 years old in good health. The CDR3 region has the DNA TGTGCCAGCAGTTACTCGGGGTACACAGATACGCAGTATTTT. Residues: CASSYSGYTDTQYF.